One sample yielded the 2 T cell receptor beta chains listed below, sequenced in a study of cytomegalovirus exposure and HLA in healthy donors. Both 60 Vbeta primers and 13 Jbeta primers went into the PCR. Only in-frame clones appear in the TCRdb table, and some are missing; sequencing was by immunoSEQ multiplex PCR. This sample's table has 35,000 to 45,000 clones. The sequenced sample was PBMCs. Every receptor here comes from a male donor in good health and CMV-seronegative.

The CDR3 loop is CASSLQGSGANVLTF. The CDR3 region has the DNA TGTGCCAGCAGCCTACAGGGCTCTGGGGCCAACGTCCTGACTTTC. V gene TRBV16 combines with J gene TRBJ2-6; D is perhaps TRBD1 (6 bases). Per germline, CDR1 KGHSY and CDR2 FQNENV. There are 15 residues in the CDR3. With 4 bases removed from V and 0 bases from J, the gap between germline ends came to 7 bases.

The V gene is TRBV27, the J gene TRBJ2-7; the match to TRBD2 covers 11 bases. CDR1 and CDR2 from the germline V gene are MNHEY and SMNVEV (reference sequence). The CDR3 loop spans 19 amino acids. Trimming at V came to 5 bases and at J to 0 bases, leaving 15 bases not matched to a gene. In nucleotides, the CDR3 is TGTGCCAGCAGTCGAGGCCACGGGACTAGCGGAAGGAGCTCCTACGAGCAGTACTTC. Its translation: CASSRGHGTSGRSSYEQYF.